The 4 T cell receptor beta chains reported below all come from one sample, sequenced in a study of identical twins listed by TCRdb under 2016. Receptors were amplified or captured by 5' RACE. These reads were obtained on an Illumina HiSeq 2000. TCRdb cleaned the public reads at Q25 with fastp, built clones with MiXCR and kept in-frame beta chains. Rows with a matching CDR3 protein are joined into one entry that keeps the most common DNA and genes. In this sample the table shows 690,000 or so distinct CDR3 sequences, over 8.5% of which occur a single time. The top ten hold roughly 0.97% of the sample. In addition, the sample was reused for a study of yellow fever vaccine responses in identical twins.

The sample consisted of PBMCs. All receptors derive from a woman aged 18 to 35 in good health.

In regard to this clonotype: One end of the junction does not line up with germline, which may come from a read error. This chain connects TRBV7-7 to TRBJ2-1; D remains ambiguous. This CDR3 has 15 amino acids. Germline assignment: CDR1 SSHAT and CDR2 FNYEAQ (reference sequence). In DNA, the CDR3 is TGTGCTAGCAGCAAGGACGTAAGCTCCTACAATGAGCAGTTCTTC. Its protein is CASSKDVSSYNEQFF.

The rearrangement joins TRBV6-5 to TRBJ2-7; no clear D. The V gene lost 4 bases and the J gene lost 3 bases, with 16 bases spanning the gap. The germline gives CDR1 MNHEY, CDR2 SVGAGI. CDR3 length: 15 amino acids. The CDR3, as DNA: TGTGCCAGCAGTTCCATCAGGAGTGGTCGCTACGAGCAGTACTTC. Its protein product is CASSSIRSGRYEQYF.

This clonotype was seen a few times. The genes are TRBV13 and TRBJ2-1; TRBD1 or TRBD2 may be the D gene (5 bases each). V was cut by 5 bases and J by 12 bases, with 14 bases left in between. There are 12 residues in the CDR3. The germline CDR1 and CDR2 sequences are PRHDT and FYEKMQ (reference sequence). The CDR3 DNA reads TGTGCCAGCAGCCCTAACAAGGGGAGGCAGTTCTTC. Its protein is CASSPNKGRQFF.

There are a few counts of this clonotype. In DNA, the CDR3 is TGCGCCAGCAGCTTGGTTGGAGCAGGTGAAGCTTTCTTT. Its protein product is CASSLVGAGEAFF. The chain employs TRBV5-1 and TRBJ1-1, with no clear D. CDR3 length equals 13 residues. CDR1 and CDR2 (germline): SGHRS, YFSETQ. The V gene lost 0 bases and the J gene lost 7 bases, with 10 bases spanning the gap.